This T cell receptor beta chain was found in a study of regulatory T cells in long-lasting Graves disease. CDR3 regions were amplified by Arm-PCR using iRepertoire HTBI primers to build TCR beta libraries. TCRdb analysed the multiplex PCR reads with MiXCR anew, one entry per CDR3 protein. The sample includes 530,000 or so distinct CDR3 sequences, roughly a sixth of them seen just once. In its sample, this clonotype was seen many times. Sample time point: newly diagnosed GD, antithyroid drugs for less than 3 months. Making the TCR library involved RNA that had been extracted from PBMCs. These records were also assigned to another study, of T cells in Graves' hyperthyroidism and ophthalmopathy.

Material: peripheral blood mononuclear cells (PBMCs), obtained at new diagnosis, from a patient treated with antithyroid drugs. The source is a man aged 18 to 29 with Graves disease.

CDR3 in DNA: TGCGCCAGCAGCCAAGAAAGGACTAGCGGGAGGGCCGCGGAGACCCAGTACTTC. Translating gives CASSQERTSGRAAETQYF. The rearrangement links TRBV4-1 to TRBJ2-5; the match to TRBD2 covers 15 bases. The germline gives CDR1 MGHRA, CDR2 YSYEKL. The CDR3 spans 18 residues. J was trimmed by 5 bases and V by 0 bases; bases with no gene match: 7.